One sample yielded the 2 T cell receptor beta chains listed below, sequenced in a study of cytomegalovirus exposure and HLA in healthy donors. Both 60 Vbeta primers and 13 Jbeta primers went into the PCR. Repertoires were generated with immunoSEQ multiplex PCR, while TCRdb's copy carries only in-frame clones and drops some. The data show 55,000 to 70,000 clones, around 86% seen once. The source material was PBMCs. These receptors were obtained from a woman aged 25 to 39 in good health and CMV-seronegative.

This chain links TRBV5-1 with TRBJ1-4; D unresolved. V was shortened by 0 bases and J by 7 bases, with 13 bases between the two germline ends. This CDR3 is built from 15 residues. Germline V gives CDR1 SGHRS, CDR2 YFSETQ. The CDR3 bases are TGCGCCAGCAGCTTGGCTCCACTAGGTAGTGAAAAACTGTTTTTT. Protein sequence: CASSLAPLGSEKLFF.

This clone was found a few times. The chain uses TRBV7-3 and TRBJ2-3; TRBD1 aligns across 9 bases. J was trimmed by 4 bases and V by 10 bases; bases with no gene match: 6. This CDR3 is built from 13 residues. Germline V gives CDR1 SGHTA, CDR2 FQGTGA. The CDR3 sequence: CATRDRGADTQYF. CDR3 DNA sequence: TGTGCCACCCGAGACAGGGGGGCAGATACGCAGTATTTT.